This paragraph reports one T cell receptor beta chain. This sample was taken from a study of blood T cell repertoires in COVID-19. The wider study: Sites in the United States, Italy and Spain provided acute and convalescent COVID-19 samples. From T cells, B-cell-depleted T cells, or PBMCs came the material, which was cDNA or gDNA.

Original handling: Estimated nucleated cell counts came from reference gene primer amplification. TCRdb's copy holds only in-frame clones and misses some; the assay was immunoSEQ multiplex PCR. That table gives V, J and clone size, and the DNA gave D and trimming. Among approximately 290,000 clones listed, around 87% were seen once. Material: peripheral blood. This TCR was recovered from a man between 18 and 29 years old with active or convalescent COVID-19.

CDR3 bases: TGTGCCAGTAGTAAGAGGGTCGGGGAGCTGTTTTTT. This sequence encodes CASSKRVGELFF. The V and J genes are TRBV19 and TRBJ2-2, with D perhaps TRBD2 (5 bases). CDR3 length: 12 amino acids. The germline V gene encodes CDR1 LNHDA and CDR2 SQIVND (reference sequence). Trimming cost V 4 bases and J 7 bases, with 7 bases left between them.